Listed below are T cell receptor beta chains from one sample, sequenced in a study of cytomegalovirus exposure and HLA in healthy donors. Clones were sequenced by immunoSEQ multiplex PCR, and TCRdb holds only the in-frame ones, with some missing. The table has approximately 150,000 clones, 77% seen once. Material: PBMCs. The receptors come from a woman aged 25 to 45 in good health and CMV-seropositive. Both conserved end residues are part of each CDR3. D genes are given only for firm matches. Clone size appears in some rows only: once, few, many, or a class for an expanded clone.

j_gene,v_gene,abundance,d_gene,CDR3nt,CDR3aa
TRBJ2-3,TRBV30,.,.,TGTGCCTGGACCGGGAGCCGCACAGATACGCAGTATTTT,CAWTGSRTDTQYF
TRBJ2-7,TRBV5-6,.,.,TGTGCCAGCAGCGGCTGGACACTCGACGAGCAGTACTTC,CASSGWTLDEQYF
TRBJ2-7,TRBV25-1,.,TRBD1,TGTGCCAGCAGTTGGGACAGCTCCTACGAGCAGTACTTC,CASSWDSSYEQYF
TRBJ2-7,TRBV28,.,.,TGTGCCAGCAGCGACCTAAGTCACAGCGGACAGTCCTACGAGCAGTACTTC,CASSDLSHSGQSYEQYF
TRBJ1-1,TRBV28,.,.,TGTGCCAGCAGTTTCCCGGCCGGGGTGAACACTGAAGCTTTCTTT,CASSFPAGVNTEAFF
TRBJ1-4,TRBV5-5,.,.,TGTGCCAGCAGCTTCGGAGGGGCGTCTGAAAAACTGTTTTTT,CASSFGGASEKLFF
TRBJ2-5,TRBV6-5,.,TRBD1,TGTGCCAGCACCGGGACAGGGAAAGAGGTTGAGACCCAGTACTTC,CASTGTGKEVETQYF
TRBJ2-7,TRBV19,.,TRBD2,TGTGCCAGTAGTCCGGGGACTAGCGGGCTTTACGAGCAGTACTTC,CASSPGTSGLYEQYF
TRBJ2-1,TRBV2,few,TRBD2,TGTGCCAGCAGTGAAGAAATCCTGTGGTGGACTAGCGGGAGTTTGCATGAGCAGTTCTTC,CASSEEILWWTSGSLHEQFF
TRBJ2-2,TRBV19,.,.,TGTGCCAGTATTCCCCAGGGCTCGGTGACCGGGGAGCTGTTTTTT,CASIPQGSVTGELFF
TRBJ1-1,TRBV4-3,.,TRBD1,TGCGCCAGCAGCCCGGGACAGAGGGACACTGAAGCTTTCTTT,CASSPGQRDTEAFF
TRBJ1-1,TRBV5-1,.,TRBD1,TGCGCCAGCAGCCCCCCATTATCACCGGGACAGGGGTCCGCTGAAGCTTTCTTT,CASSPPLSPGQGSAEAFF
TRBJ2-1,TRBV30,.,TRBD1,TGTGCCTGGAGGCAGAGGCTATTCAACAGGGGGCCTAACAATGAGCAGTTCTTC,CAWRQRLFNRGPNNEQFF
TRBJ2-3,TRBV5-1,.,TRBD2,TGCGCCAGCAGGCGCTCCGGGACTAGCGGGGGGGGGAGCACAGATACGCAGTATTTT,CASRRSGTSGGGSTDTQYF
TRBJ2-7,TRBV7-8,few,TRBD2,TGTGCCAGCAGCTTAGAGCTAGCGGGAAAGTACGAGCAGTACTTC,CASSLELAGKYEQYF
TRBJ1-1,TRBV19,.,TRBD1,TGTGCCAGTAGTATTGGACAGGGGGCCAGTGAAGCTTTCTTT,CASSIGQGASEAFF
TRBJ2-1,TRBV5-8,once,.,TGTGCCAGCAGCTTCAAAGACTCAAGAGGATACAATGAGCAGTTCTTC,CASSFKDSRGYNEQFF
TRBJ2-2,TRBV30,few,.,TGTGCCTGGAGTGTACTTGCCGGGGAGCTGTTTTTT,CAWSVLAGELFF
TRBJ1-2,TRBV30,.,.,TGCGCCTTACTAAGTTCAAACTATGGCTACACCTTC,CALLSSNYGYTF
TRBJ2-2,TRBV19,.,.,TGTGCCAGTAGGGCGGGACAGACCACCGGGGAGCTGTTTTTT,CASRAGQTTGELFF
TRBJ1-3,TRBV7-9,.,.,TGTGCCAGCAGCTTAGAAGGGGGTCTCTCTGGAAACACCATATATTTT,CASSLEGGLSGNTIYF
TRBJ2-7,TRBV6-5,.,.,TGTGCCAGCAGTCGACCAACCCAGGGAGGTGGCGAGCAGTACTTC,CASSRPTQGGGEQYF
TRBJ1-5,TRBV6-5,.,.,TGTGCCAGCCGAAGGGGGAAAAATCAGCCCCAGCATTTT,CASRRGKNQPQHF
TRBJ1-1,TRBV4-3,.,.,TGCGCCAGCAGCCAAGATCGGGGGGCGCGGGGAGCTTTCTTT,CASSQDRGARGAFF
TRBJ1-2,TRBV5-5,.,TRBD1,TGTGCCAGCAGCCCTGGACAGGTGAACTATGGCTACACCTTC,CASSPGQVNYGYTF
TRBJ1-5,TRBV25-1,.,.,TGTGCCAGCAGTGAGACAGGCCAGCCCCAGCATTTT,CASSETGQPQHF
TRBJ1-2,TRBV28,.,TRBD1,TGTGCCAGCAGAATTACTACAGGGGGGCGTGGCTACACCTTC,CASRITTGGRGYTF
TRBJ2-5,TRBV29-1,.,TRBD2,TGCAGCGTCAGGAGTAGCGGGACGATCCAGTACTTC,CSVRSSGTIQYF
TRBJ2-2,TRBV6-6,.,.,TGTGCCAGCAGTTACCTCCGTAAGGGGGCCGGGGAGCTGTTTTTT,CASSYLRKGAGELFF
TRBJ2-7,TRBV4-3,few,TRBD2,TGCGCCAGCAGCCAAACTAGCGGGAGCTCCTACGAGCAGTACTTC,CASSQTSGSSYEQYF
TRBJ2-7,TRBV7-2,few,TRBD2,TGTGCCAGCAGCTTAGGGACTAGCGAGCACGAGCAGTACTTC,CASSLGTSEHEQYF
TRBJ2-7,TRBV13,few,TRBD2,TGTGCCAGCAGCATAATTCGTGCAGGGACTAGCGGGAGGAGCTCCTACGAGCAGTACTTC,CASSIIRAGTSGRSSYEQYF
TRBJ2-7,TRBV5-6,.,.,TGTGCCAGCAGCGGCATCTCCTACGAGCAGTACTTC,CASSGISYEQYF
TRBJ2-1,TRBV6-4,once,TRBD1,TGTGCCAGCAGTGACCCCACAGGGGAGTCCTACAATGAGCAGTTCTTC,CASSDPTGESYNEQFF
TRBJ2-2,TRBV7-2,.,TRBD2,TGTGCCAGCAGCGCAGCGGGAGGGAACACCGGGGAGCTGTTTTTT,CASSAAGGNTGELFF
TRBJ2-7,TRBV4-1,.,.,TGCGCCAGCAGCCCCCGAGCGCCGTCCTACGAGCAGTACTTC,CASSPRAPSYEQYF
TRBJ1-2,TRBV29-1,.,.,TGCAGCGTTGCCGGACACTCTAACTATGGCTACACCTTC,CSVAGHSNYGYTF
TRBJ2-3,TRBV4-3,few,TRBD2,TGCGCCAGCAGCCAAGAAACCCATCTAGCGGGAGAGGGCACAGATACGCAGTATTTT,CASSQETHLAGEGTDTQYF
TRBJ2-7,TRBV11-3,.,.,TGTGCCAGCAGCTTAGGTGGGAGTAAGAACGAGCAGTACTTC,CASSLGGSKNEQYF
TRBJ1-4,TRBV4-2,.,.,TGTGCCAGCAGCCAAGATCAGGGGCAGGCAGGAAGGGCGACAACTAATGAAAAACTGTTTTTT,CASSQDQGQAGRATTNEKLFF
TRBJ2-5,TRBV5-4,.,TRBD2,TGTGCCAGCAGCCTAGCCGGGACTAGCGGGAGGAGTGGAGAGACCCAGTACTTC,CASSLAGTSGRSGETQYF
TRBJ2-1,TRBV30,once,.,TGTGCCTGGAGCGAAGGACTACCCGCCTACAATGAGCAGTTCTTC,CAWSEGLPAYNEQFF
TRBJ2-7,TRBV6-5,.,TRBD1,TGTGCCAGCAGTCCCTCAGACAGGGGCGGCTCGCAGTACTTC,CASSPSDRGGSQYF
TRBJ2-1,TRBV6-1,.,TRBD1,TGTGCCAGCAGTGAGGGGACAGGGTCCTACAATGAGCAGTTCTTC,CASSEGTGSYNEQFF
TRBJ2-1,TRBV6-5,few,TRBD2,TGTGCCAGCAGCCGCCCGACTAGCGGGGGTAATGAGCAGTTCTTC,CASSRPTSGGNEQFF
TRBJ2-7,TRBV28,.,TRBD2,TGTGCCAGCAGTCTACTAGCGGGAGGGCCCTACGAGCAGTACTTC,CASSLLAGGPYEQYF